The source of this T cell receptor beta chain is a study of OX40 agonist ivuxolimab in advanced cancers. The data were produced by immunoSEQ multiplex PCR, yet TCRdb's version contains in-frame clones alone and is incomplete. The sample includes approximately 80,000 clones, around 87% of them seen just once. This clone appeared a few times. Distinct nucleotide sequences in the sample also encode this CDR3. The CDR3 has 14 residues. The V end lost 4 bases, the J end lost 8 bases, and 17 bases lay between the germline ends. Germline V gene sequence: CDR1 LNHDA, CDR2 SQIVND (reference sequence). The V call is TRBV19, the J call TRBJ1-2; a possible D gene is TRBD1 (6 bases). The starting material was CD4+ or CD8+ T cells sorted from blood, obtained in a trial of the OX40 agonist ivuxolimab. The origin of this receptor is an adult with an advanced solid tumor such as melanoma, head and neck, liver or kidney cancer. The CDR3 sequence: CASSTQTGTLGYTF. The CDR3 nucleotides read TGTGCCAGTAGTACCCAAACCGGGACACTAGGCTACACCTTC.